A single sample is the source of the 18 T cell receptor beta chains below, sequenced in a study of CD8 T cells in Susac syndrome. Random hexamers were used to reverse transcribe the RNA input (roughly 0.5 to 1 ug). TCRdb independently ran MiXCR on the immunoSEQ multiplex PCR reads; one entry per CDR3 protein. The sample consists of 150,000 or so distinct CDR3 sequences, more than 85% of them appearing once. Sequenced sample: CD4+ T cells from PBMCs. These receptors were collected from a human donor with Susac syndrome.

V usage is TRBV5-1 and J usage is TRBJ2-1; 14 nucleotides align to TRBD2. CDR1 and CDR2 (germline): SGHRS, YFSETQ. The CDR3 covers 15 residues. V lost 4 bases to trimming and J lost 10 bases; unmatched junction nucleotides: 7. Written as DNA, the CDR3 is TGCGCCAGCAGCGTGACTAGCGGGGGGGGTCGAGAGCAGTTCTTC. Translation gives CASSVTSGGGREQFF.

This clonotype was found once. V usage is TRBV9 and J usage is TRBJ2-3; 10 positions agree with TRBD2. The CDR3 totals 17 residues. Germline values: CDR1 SGDLS, CDR2 YYNGEE. J was trimmed by 4 bases and V by 0 bases; bases with no gene match: 8. The CDR3 DNA follows: TGTGCCAGCAGCGTAGCGGTAGCGGGAGGTGGTGCAGATACGCAGTATTTT. It encodes CASSVAVAGGGADTQYF.

This rearrangement joins TRBV20-1 to TRBJ2-1, with TRBD2 matching over 9 bases. Trimming cost V 6 bases and J 9 bases; bases outside gene matches: 12. This CDR3 region has 14 residues. In germline, CDR1 is DFQATT, CDR2 SNEGSKA (reference sequence). CDR3 protein: CSATPAGGQGEQFF. The CDR3 nucleotides read TGCAGTGCCACGCCTGCGGGGGGGCAGGGTGAGCAGTTCTTC.

The chain joins TRBV29-1 to TRBJ2-7; TRBD1 aligns across 10 bases. This CDR3 has 14 amino acids. Germline V gives CDR1 SQVTM, CDR2 ANQGSEA. V was clipped by 7 bases and J by 2 bases; unmatched bases: 8. The CDR3, as DNA: TGCAGCGCGAAACCGGGACAGGGGCCCTACGAGCAGTACTTC. It encodes CSAKPGQGPYEQYF.

The rearrangement uses TRBV3-1 and TRBJ2-5; D is undetermined. The CDR3 is 13 residues long. The V gene lost 1 base and the J gene lost 9 bases, with 12 bases spanning the gap. Germline lookup yields CDR1 LGHDT and CDR2 YNNKEL (reference sequence). CDR3 amino acids: CASSQVSRSPQYF. The CDR3 coding sequence is TGTGCCAGCAGCCAAGTCTCTCGTTCCCCCCAGTACTTC.

The chain combines TRBV29-1 with TRBJ2-1; 10 nucleotides agree with TRBD1. The J segment lost 4 bases and the V segment lost 4 bases, leaving 4 bases of the junction unmatched. The CDR3 runs 14 residues. Germline V gene data show CDR1 as SQVTM and CDR2 as ANQGSEA. This CDR3 is CSVARDRGYNEQFF. The DNA of the CDR3 is TGCAGCGTTGCCCGGGACAGGGGTTACAATGAGCAGTTCTTC.

The chain is built from TRBV15 and TRBJ2-7; 7 positions agree with TRBD2. After removal of 1 base from V and 0 bases from J, the junction contained 0 bases not matched to a gene. CDR3 length equals 14 residues. Germline CDR1 is LNHNV and CDR2 is YYDKDF (reference sequence). CDR3 residues: CATSRGTSSYEQYF. The CDR3 bases are TGTGCCACCAGCAGAGGGACTAGCTCCTACGAGCAGTACTTC.

The CDR3 is CAWGNNEQFF. DNA for the CDR3: TGTGCCTGGGGGAACAATGAGCAGTTCTTC. The chain combines TRBV30 with TRBJ2-1; unclear D gene. The V end was cut by 5 bases, the J end by 5 bases, with 4 bases between. Germline-derived CDR1 and CDR2 are GTSNPN and SVGIG (reference sequence). The CDR3 is 10 amino acids. Based on the CDR3 plus reference TRBV30 and TRBJ2-1, the full variable domain is SQTIHQWPATLVQPVGSPLSLECTVEGTSNPNLYWYRQAAGRGLQLLFYSVGIGQISSEVPQNLSASRPQDRQFILSSKKLLLSDSGFYLCAWGNNEQFFGPGTRLTVL.

This chain connects TRBV15 to TRBJ2-2, with D perhaps matching TRBD1 or TRBD2 (5 bases each). The CDR3 runs 15 residues. CDR1 and CDR2 (germline): LNHNV, YYDKDF (reference sequence). Trimming shortened V by 4 bases and J by 0 bases, and 9 bases separated the two germline ends. The CDR3 spells CATSNGAANTGELFF. The CDR3 coding sequence is TGTGCCACCAGCAACGGGGCCGCGAACACCGGGGAGCTGTTTTTT.

This rearrangement joins TRBV5-4 to TRBJ1-3; 9 bases fit TRBD1. CDR3 length: 16 amino acids. V shed 4 bases and J 4 bases; nucleotides not matched to a gene: 9. Germline-derived CDR1 and CDR2 are SGHNT and YYREEE (reference sequence). The CDR3 DNA reads TGTGCCAGCAGCCCAAGGACAGGGGAGATGGGAAACACCATATATTTT. It codes for CASSPRTGEMGNTIYF. Based on the CDR3 plus reference TRBV5-4 and TRBJ1-3, the full variable domain is ETGVTQSPTHLIKTRGQQVTLRCSSQSGHNTVSWYQQALGQGPQFIFQYYREEENGRGNFPPRFSGLQFPNYSSELNVNALELDDSALYLCASSPRTGEMGNTIYFGEGSWLTVV.

The CDR3 sequence is CAWSSGTGWNQPQHF. CDR3 in DNA: TGTGCCTGGAGTTCAGGGACAGGATGGAATCAGCCCCAGCATTTT. The V gene is TRBV30, the J gene TRBJ1-5; 8 bases align to TRBD1. This CDR3 has 15 amino acids. J lost 4 bases, V lost 2 bases, and 7 bases had no gene match. Germline V gene data show CDR1 as GTSNPN and CDR2 as SVGIG (reference sequence).

V is TRBV6-4 and J is TRBJ2-1, with 8 nucleotides matching TRBD2. The germline CDR1 and CDR2 sequences are MRHNA and SNTAGT. Losses at the gene ends were 2 bases for V and 2 bases for J; bases not matched to a gene: 2. The CDR3 has 15 amino acids. Here the CDR3 reads CASSDKAGAYNEQFF. The DNA of the CDR3 is TGTGCCAGCAGTGACAAAGCGGGAGCCTACAATGAGCAGTTCTTC.

This chain connects TRBV4-1 to TRBJ2-1; D gene ambiguous. The CDR3 extends over 13 amino acids. Trimming stripped 0 bases from V and 9 bases from J, with 9 bases between. Germline V gives CDR1 MGHRA, CDR2 YSYEKL. CDR3 bases: TGCGCCAGCAGCCAAGATGAGTTAGGTGAGCAGTTCTTC. Protein sequence: CASSQDELGEQFF.

The chain employs TRBV9 and TRBJ2-1; 10 bases are a match to TRBD1. Per the germline V gene, CDR1 is SGDLS and CDR2 is YYNGEE. V lost 0 bases and J lost 10; bases outside the gene matches: 19. CDR3 size: 19 residues. CDR3 DNA sequence: TGTGCCAGCAGCGTAGCTGAGACAGGGGGCGGTCTGTGGACAATCGAGCAGTTCTTC. Protein: CASSVAETGGGLWTIEQFF.

For the CDR3, the DNA is TGCAGTGGCCAGCGGGAGGGCTACAATGAGCAGTTCTTC. It encodes CSGQREGYNEQFF. The V call is TRBV20-1, the J call TRBJ2-1, with 10 bases fitting TRBD2. Germline lookup yields CDR1 DFQATT and CDR2 SNEGSKA (reference sequence). The CDR3 extends over 13 amino acids. Germline trimming cut 7 bases from V and 3 bases from J; bases unmatched to any gene: 3.

The chain combines TRBV4-1 with TRBJ1-5; D not resolved. V gave up 2 bases and J gave up 7 bases, with 12 bases separating them. This CDR3 is 14 amino acids long. Germline assignment: CDR1 MGHRA and CDR2 YSYEKL. The CDR3 is CASSQRGIGQPQHF. The CDR3 DNA is TGCGCCAGCAGCCAACGGGGAATCGGGCAGCCCCAGCATTTT.

The chain uses TRBV6-2 or TRBV6-3 and TRBJ1-5; 7 nucleotides match TRBD1. The germline CDR1 and CDR2 sequences are MNHEY and SVGEGT. Trimming cost V 7 bases and J 5 bases; bases outside gene matches: 8. The CDR3 spans 14 residues. The CDR3 coding sequence is TGTGCCAGCACCATTACAGGGGAGCATCAGCCCCAGCATTTT. This encodes CASTITGEHQPQHF.

This chain joins TRBV20-1 and TRBJ2-7; 10 bases are a match to TRBD1. J was trimmed by 5 bases and V by 6 bases; bases with no gene match: 10. Germline V lookup: CDR1 DFQATT, CDR2 SNEGSKA (reference sequence). The CDR3 contains 14 residues. The CDR3 nucleotides are TGCAGTGCGGGGGGACAGGGGAGTTTCAACGAGCAGTACTTC. Residues: CSAGGQGSFNEQYF.